The 6 T cell receptor beta chains below were found in one sample sequenced in a study of identical twins. TCRdb ran MiXCR on the 5' RACE reads and lists one entry per CDR3 protein. The repertoire holds around 490,000 distinct CDR3 sequences, with roughly 15% as singletons. These sequences were also reported in another study, on yellow fever vaccine responses in identical twins.

The sample comprised CD4+ T cells sorted from blood. Receptors were obtained from a woman aged 18-29 years in good health.

This CDR3 is CASSLVTGGYYEQYF. CDR3 DNA: TGTGCCAGCAGCTTAGTGACAGGGGGTTACTACGAGCAGTACTTC. The chain employs TRBV11-2 and TRBJ2-7; 9 nucleotides line up with TRBD1. Trimming at V came to 1 base and at J to 3 bases, leaving 4 bases not matched to a gene. Germline CDR1 is SGHAT and CDR2 is FQNNGV. The CDR3 totals 15 residues.

This clonotype was picked up a small number of times. The chain joins TRBV2 to TRBJ1-6, with D unresolved. This CDR3 region has 16 residues. The germline CDR1 and CDR2 sequences are SNHLY and FYNNEI. V gave up 3 bases and J gave up 5 bases, with 14 bases separating them. CDR3 region: CASSDLLRVDNSPLHF. The CDR3 DNA is TGTGCCAGCAGTGATCTATTACGAGTAGATAATTCACCCCTCCACTTT.

This clonotype turned up a few times. The chain joins TRBV6-1 to TRBJ2-1; TRBD2 aligns across 8 bases. CDR1 is MNHNS, CDR2 SASEGT, per germline. This CDR3 is built from 15 residues. The junction had 6 bases not matched to a gene; V was cut back by 7 bases and J by 1 base. The CDR3 sequence is CASTGSGISYNEQFF. The CDR3 coding sequence is TGTGCCAGCACCGGTAGCGGGATTTCCTACAATGAGCAGTTCTTC.

The table lists this clonotype with a few counts. The chain links TRBV20-1 to TRBJ2-1; 10 nucleotides align to TRBD2. V lost 1 base to trimming and J lost 8 bases; unmatched junction nucleotides: 11. The length of the CDR3 is 16 residues. Germline V lookup: CDR1 DFQATT, CDR2 SNEGSKA (reference sequence). The CDR3 coding sequence is TGCAGTGCTAGAGGGTACAGCGGGGGGGCGGTCTATGAGCAGTTCTTC. Translation gives CSARGYSGGAVYEQFF.

The chain recombines TRBV3-1 with TRBJ2-6; D unclear. The germline V gene has CDR1 LGHDT and CDR2 YNNKEL (reference sequence). Trimming left V 3 bases short and J 0 bases short, with 12 bases between. The CDR3 sequence is 17 residues long. CDR3 loop: CASSQGIPSSGANVLTF. DNA for the CDR3: TGTGCCAGCAGCCAGGGTATACCTAGCTCTGGGGCCAACGTCCTGACTTTC. The variable domain in full, with the rest retrieved from reference TRBV3-1 and TRBJ2-6, is DTAVSQTPKYLVTQMGNDKSIKCEQNLGHDTMYWYKQDSKKFLKIMFSYNNKELIINETVPNRFSPKSPDKAHLNLHINSLELGDSAVYFCASSQGIPSSGANVLTFGAGSRLTVL.

This clonotype has only a few counts. The chain uses TRBV27 and TRBJ2-1; 8 bases agree with TRBD2. Trimming took 6 bases from V and 10 from J; bases not matched to a gene: 8. This CDR3 has 13 amino acids. Germline V gives CDR1 MNHEY, CDR2 SMNVEV (reference sequence). The chain's CDR3 is CASSRGLVGEQFF. The CDR3, as DNA: TGTGCCAGCAGCCGGGGACTAGTTGGAGAGCAGTTCTTC.